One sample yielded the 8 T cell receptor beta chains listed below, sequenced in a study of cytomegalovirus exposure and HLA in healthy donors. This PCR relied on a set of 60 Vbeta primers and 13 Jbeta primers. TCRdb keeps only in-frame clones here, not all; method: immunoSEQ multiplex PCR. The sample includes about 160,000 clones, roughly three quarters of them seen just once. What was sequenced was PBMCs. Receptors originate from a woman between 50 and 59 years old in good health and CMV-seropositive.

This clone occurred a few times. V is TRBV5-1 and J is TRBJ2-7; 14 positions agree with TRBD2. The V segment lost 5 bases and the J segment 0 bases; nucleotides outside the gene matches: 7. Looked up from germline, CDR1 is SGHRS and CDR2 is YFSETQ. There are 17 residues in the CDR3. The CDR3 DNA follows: TGCGCCAGCAGTCCCGGGACTAGCGGGGGTATCTCCTACGAGCAGTACTTC. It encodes CASSPGTSGGISYEQYF.

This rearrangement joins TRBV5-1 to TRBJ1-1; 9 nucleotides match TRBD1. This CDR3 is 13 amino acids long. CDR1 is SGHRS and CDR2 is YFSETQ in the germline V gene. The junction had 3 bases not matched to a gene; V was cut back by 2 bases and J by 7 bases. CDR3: CASSFTGGLEAFF. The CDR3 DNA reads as TGCGCCAGCAGCTTTACAGGGGGCCTTGAAGCTTTCTTT.

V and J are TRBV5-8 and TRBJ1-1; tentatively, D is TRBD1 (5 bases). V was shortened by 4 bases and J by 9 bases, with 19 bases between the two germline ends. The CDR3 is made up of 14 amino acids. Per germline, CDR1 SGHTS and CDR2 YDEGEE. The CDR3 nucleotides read TGTGCCAGCAGCCCGGGGGTGGACATTACCCAAGCTTTCTTT. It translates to CASSPGVDITQAFF.

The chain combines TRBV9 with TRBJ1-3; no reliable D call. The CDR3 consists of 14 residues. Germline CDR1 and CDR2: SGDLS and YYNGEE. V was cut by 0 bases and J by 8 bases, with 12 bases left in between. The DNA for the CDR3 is TGTGCCAGCAGCGTAGTGGCTTCAGCGGACACCATATATTTT. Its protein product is CASSVVASADTIYF.

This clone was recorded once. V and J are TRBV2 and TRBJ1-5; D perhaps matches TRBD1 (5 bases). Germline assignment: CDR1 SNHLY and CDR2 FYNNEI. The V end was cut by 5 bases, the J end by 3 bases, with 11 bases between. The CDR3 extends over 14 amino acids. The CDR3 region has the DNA TGTGCCAGCAGTCGACAGACCGCCAATCAGCCCCAGCATTTT. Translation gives CASSRQTANQPQHF.

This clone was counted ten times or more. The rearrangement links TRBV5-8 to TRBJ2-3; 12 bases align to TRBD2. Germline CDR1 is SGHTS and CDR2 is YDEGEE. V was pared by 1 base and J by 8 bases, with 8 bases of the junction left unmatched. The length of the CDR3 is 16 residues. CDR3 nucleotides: TGTGCCAGCAGCTTGCGACTAGCGGGGGCACTAGGTACGCAGTATTTT. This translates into CASSLRLAGALGTQYF.

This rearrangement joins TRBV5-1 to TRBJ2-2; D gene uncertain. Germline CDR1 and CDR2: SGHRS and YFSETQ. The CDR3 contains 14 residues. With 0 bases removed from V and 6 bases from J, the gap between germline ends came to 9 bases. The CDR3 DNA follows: TGCGCCAGCAGCTTGGGGAGTAGCCCCGGGGAGCTGTTTTTT. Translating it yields CASSLGSSPGELFF.

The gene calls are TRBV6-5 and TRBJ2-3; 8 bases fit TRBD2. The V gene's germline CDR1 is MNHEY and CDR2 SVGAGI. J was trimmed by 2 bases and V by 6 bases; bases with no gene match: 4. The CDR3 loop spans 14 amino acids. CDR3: CASRLAGHTDTQYF. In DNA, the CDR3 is TGTGCCAGCAGGTTAGCGGGGCACACAGATACGCAGTATTTT.